This T cell receptor (beta chain) comes out of a study of T-cell reconstitution after alpha-beta-depleted transplantation in children. Study-level points and caveats: For some patients, TCRbeta diversity was high at day 60 because of recipient T cells and thymic progenitors that survived. T cells produced anew were the main source of T-cell counts and diversity one year after transplant. About two months after transplant, alpha-beta T cells reportedly came from several hundred expanded graft clones.

Concerning this clonotype itself: What it recognizes is unknown.

Preparing the TCRbeta library involved the use of unique molecular identifiers. MiXCR was run by TCRdb on the PCR reads, yielding one entry per CDR3 protein. Of hundreds of thousands of distinct CDR3 sequences detected, about a sixth appear once; the ten largest clones hold around 43%. The specimen was PBMCs, mostly from graft donor cells, collected 360 days after TCRalphabeta/CD19-depleted stem cell transplant. The TCR was taken from a male patient aged 2-15 years who had a stem cell transplant for acute lymphoblastic leukemia, so the T cells may come from the graft donor.

The CDR3 protein is CASSVAMRLAGGFSYEQYF. DNA of the CDR3: TGTGCCAGCAGCGTAGCTATGAGACTAGCGGGAGGATTCTCCTACGAGCAGTACTTC. This chain uses TRBV9 with TRBJ2-7; 13 nucleotides line up with TRBD2. CDR1 and CDR2 (germline): SGDLS, YYNGEE. The trim removed 0 bases at V and 0 bases at J, leaving 9 bases unmatched. This CDR3 is 19 amino acids long.